This passage covers 28 T cell receptor beta chains from one sample sequenced in a study of blood T cell repertoires in COVID-19. Sequencing was performed with immunoSEQ multiplex PCR; in TCRdb, only in-frame clones are kept and a portion is missing. The profile shows approximately 220,000 clones, roughly 81% of them singletons. The sample consisted of peripheral blood. Every receptor here comes from a man aged 45-65 years who had recovered from COVID-19.

The chain combines TRBV6-5 with TRBJ2-3; the D is unclear. The CDR3 is made up of 13 amino acids. The V gene's germline CDR1 is MNHEY and CDR2 SVGAGI. Trimming removed 4 bases from V and 3 bases from J, with 8 bases in between. In nucleotides, the CDR3 is TGTGCCAGCAGTTTTTTAGCAACAGATACGCAGTATTTT. It yields the protein CASSFLATDTQYF.

This rearrangement joins TRBV24-1 to TRBJ2-2; TRBD1 might be the D (5 bases). Per the germline V gene, CDR1 is KGHDR and CDR2 is SFDVKD. The CDR3 extends over 17 amino acids. V dropped 5 bases and J dropped 4 bases, with 19 bases sitting between them. The CDR3 coding sequence is TGTGCCACCAGTGGCGACATAGGGGTACGGACCACCGGGGAGCTGTTTTTT. Translation gives CATSGDIGVRTTGELFF.

The CDR3 is CASSLKRGRTNEKLFF. CDR3 nucleotides: TGTGCCAGCAGTTTAAAGAGGGGGCGTACTAATGAAAAACTGTTTTTT. This chain links TRBV27 with TRBJ1-4; 7 positions agree with TRBD1. CDR1 MNHEY and CDR2 SMNVEV come from the germline V gene (reference sequence). Trimming cost V 2 bases and J 2 bases; bases outside gene matches: 5. The CDR3 length is 16 residues.

This clone appeared once. The chain has TRBV19 and TRBJ1-1; 11 bases are a match to TRBD1. The length of the CDR3 is 15 residues. Trimming cost V 5 bases and J 11 bases; bases outside gene matches: 13. The germline CDR1 and CDR2 sequences are LNHDA and SQIVND (reference sequence). The CDR3 loop is CASSARDRGFVEAFF. CDR3 nucleotide sequence: TGTGCCAGTAGTGCCCGGGACAGGGGGTTTGTTGAGGCTTTCTTT.

The rearrangement uses TRBV7-2 and TRBJ2-3, with 7 bases that match TRBD2. V shed 5 bases, J shed 3 bases, and the junction held 8 bases outside the gene matches. The CDR3 loop spans 15 amino acids. Germline-derived CDR1 and CDR2 are SGHTA and FQGNSA. The CDR3 DNA follows: TGTGCCAGCAGCCTCTCTAGCGGTCCTACAGATACGCAGTATTTT. It codes for CASSLSSGPTDTQYF. The full variable domain, with the rest looked up from reference TRBV7-2 and TRBJ2-3, is GAGVSQSPSNKVTEKGKDVELRCDPISGHTALYWYRQSLGQGLEFLIYFQGNSAPDKSGLPSDRFSAERTGGSVSTLTIQRTQQEDSAVYLCASSLSSGPTDTQYFGPGTRLTVL.

The CDR3 coding sequence is TGCAGTGCAAGAAAAGCGGGAGACGAGTTCTTC. The encoded protein is CSARKAGDEFF. The gene calls are TRBV20-1 and TRBJ2-1, with TRBD2 matching 8 bases. The V segment lost 6 bases and the J segment 14 bases; nucleotides outside the gene matches: 9. The germline CDR1 and CDR2 sequences are DFQATT and SNEGSKA (reference sequence). The CDR3 is 11 residues long.

The chain joins TRBV19 to TRBJ1-3, with 9 bases identical to TRBD1. Germline V gene lookup returns CDR1 LNHDA and CDR2 SQIVND (reference sequence). Trimming took 3 bases from V and 3 from J; bases not matched to a gene: 6. CDR3 length: 16 residues. CDR3 DNA: TGTGCCAGTAGTATGACAGGGGGATCGGTTGGAAACACCATATATTTT. As protein: CASSMTGGSVGNTIYF.

This rearrangement joins TRBV7-6 to TRBJ2-7, with TRBD1 matching over 9 bases. Losses at the gene ends were 4 bases for V and 2 bases for J; bases not matched to a gene: 3. This CDR3 is 14 amino acids long. Per the germline V gene, CDR1 is SGHVS and CDR2 is FNYEAQ. The CDR3 region is CASSSTGGPYEQYF. DNA of the CDR3: TGTGCCAGCAGCTCCACAGGGGGCCCCTACGAGCAGTACTTC.

This rearrangement joins TRBV5-1 to TRBJ2-7, with 7 bases matching TRBD1. Trimming at V came to 1 base and at J to 5 bases, leaving 9 bases not matched to a gene. Germline V gene lookup returns CDR1 SGHRS and CDR2 YFSETQ. The CDR3 length is 15 residues. The CDR3 coding sequence is TGCGCCAGCAGCTTGACAGGGGCCGCCCTTGACGAGCAGTACTTC. It yields the protein CASSLTGAALDEQYF.

The V call is TRBV27, the J call TRBJ2-3; TRBD1 agrees at 10 bases. Unmatched junction bases numbered 8, after V lost 2 bases and J lost 9 bases. CDR1 and CDR2 from the germline V gene are MNHEY and SMNVEV (reference sequence). The CDR3 runs to 15 residues. CDR3 residues: CASSLIGTGEFTQYF. For the CDR3, the DNA is TGTGCCAGCAGTTTAATAGGGACAGGGGAATTCACGCAGTATTTT.

The rearrangement links TRBV18 to TRBJ2-2, with 7 bases lining up with TRBD2. The germline V gene encodes CDR1 KGHSH and CDR2 LQKENI. The CDR3 spans 15 residues. The V segment lost 2 bases and the J segment 2 bases; nucleotides outside the gene matches: 2. CDR3 coding DNA: TGTGCCAGCTCACCATCGGGAGGAAACACCGGGGAGCTGTTTTTT. Protein sequence: CASSPSGGNTGELFF.

This clone appeared once. This chain joins TRBV10-1 and TRBJ2-7; the match to TRBD2 covers 8 bases. Germline V gene data show CDR1 as WNHNN and CDR2 as SYGVQD (reference sequence). This CDR3 has 16 residues. V shed 6 bases, J shed 9 bases, and the junction held 19 bases outside the gene matches. The CDR3 protein is CASSPERGRYLRVQYF. The DNA of the CDR3 is TGCGCCAGCAGCCCCGAACGCGGGAGGTACCTACGAGTGCAGTACTTC.

The gene calls are TRBV3-1 (or the pseudogene TRBV3-2) and TRBJ2-3; 8 positions match TRBD2. The CDR3 contains 19 residues. From germline, CDR1 is LGHDT and CDR2 YNNKEL (reference sequence). The V gene end was trimmed by 1 base and the J gene end by 2 bases; junction bases not matched to a gene: 14. The CDR3 is CASSQAPLGTSGYTDTQYF. The CDR3 nucleotides are TGTGCCAGCAGCCAAGCACCCCTTGGTACTAGCGGTTACACAGATACGCAGTATTTT.

The chain links TRBV2 to TRBJ2-1; 12 bases match TRBD2. Trimming at V came to 5 bases and at J to 6 bases, leaving 2 bases not matched to a gene. Per germline, CDR1 SNHLY and CDR2 FYNNEI. The CDR3 contains 14 residues. The CDR3 DNA reads as TGTGCCAGCAGTAAACTAGCGGGAGGCAATGAGCAGTTCTTC. Its protein product is CASSKLAGGNEQFF.

The chain is built from TRBV30 and TRBJ2-3, with 7 bases identical to TRBD2. The germline CDR1 and CDR2 sequences are GTSNPN and SVGIG (reference sequence). This CDR3 is built from 14 residues. After removal of 3 bases from V and 6 bases from J, the junction contained 9 bases not matched to a gene. The CDR3 bases are TGTGCCTGGAGCCGGACTAGGATTCCCGATACGCAGTATTTT. Translation: CAWSRTRIPDTQYF.

This chain connects TRBV30 to TRBJ2-1; weak D call: TRBD1 (5 bases). The CDR3 length is 17 residues. Germline V gene data show CDR1 as GTSNPN and CDR2 as SVGIG (reference sequence). V dropped 2 bases and J dropped 0 bases, with 17 bases sitting between them. The CDR3 DNA follows: TGTGCCTGGAGTTATGCGCAGGGAATTGCCTCCTACAATGAGCAGTTCTTC. Its translation is CAWSYAQGIASYNEQFF.

With regard to this clone: Other DNA sequences in this specimen translate into the identical CDR3. The chain employs TRBV28 and TRBJ1-5, with a tentative D call TRBD1 (5 bases). V was trimmed by 3 bases and J by 4 bases, leaving 10 bases between them. Germline CDR1 MDHEN, CDR2 SYDVKM. The CDR3 loop spans 14 amino acids. CDR3 region: CASSLGGSNQPQHF. Written as DNA, the CDR3 is TGTGCCAGCAGTTTGGGGGGGTCAAATCAGCCCCAGCATTTT.

The rearrangement links TRBV7-7 to TRBJ2-2, with 10 bases identical to TRBD2. V trimming: 1 base; J trimming: 4 bases; junction bases outside the gene matches: 3. This CDR3 comprises 16 residues. Germline lookup yields CDR1 SSHAT and CDR2 FNYEAQ (reference sequence). The CDR3 DNA reads as TGTGCCAGCAGCTTAGTGTCTAGCGGGAGCACCGGGGAGCTGTTTTTT. It codes for CASSLVSSGSTGELFF.

The chain joins TRBV30 to TRBJ1-1, with a tentative D call TRBD1 (5 bases). The CDR3 length is 15 residues. V lost 4 bases and J 5 bases, leaving 20 bases between the germline ends. Germline V gene data show CDR1 as GTSNPN and CDR2 as SVGIG (reference sequence). The CDR3 bases are TGTGCCTGGACAACGGGGGTTTTCTTAAAAACTGAAGCTTTCTTT. Protein product: CAWTTGVFLKTEAFF.

The CDR3, as DNA: TGTGCCAGCAGTTTAGGGATCAGGGGCTATCAGCCCCAGCATTTT. Protein sequence: CASSLGIRGYQPQHF. The chain carries TRBV28 and TRBJ1-5; perhaps TRBD1 as D (6 bases). This CDR3 is built from 15 residues. CDR1 and CDR2 (germline): MDHEN, SYDVKM. Trimming left V 2 bases short and J 5 bases short, with 13 bases between. The full variable domain, in which reference TRBV28 and TRBJ1-5 provide the parts outside the CDR3, is DVKVTQSSRYLVKRTGEKVFLECVQDMDHENMFWYRQDPGLGLRLIYFSYDVKMKEKGDIPEGYSVSREKKERFSLILESASTNQTSMYLCASSLGIRGYQPQHFGDGTRLSIL.

This clone was detected once. This chain links TRBV7-9 with TRBJ2-4; TRBD1 matches at 12 bases. V lost 4 bases to trimming and J lost 6 bases; unmatched junction nucleotides: 1. The CDR3 is 14 amino acids. Germline V gene sequence: CDR1 SEHNR, CDR2 FQNEAQ (reference sequence). The chain's CDR3 is CASSSGQGANIQYF. The CDR3 DNA reads as TGTGCCAGCAGCTCGGGACAGGGGGCAAACATTCAGTACTTC.

The chain uses TRBV6-5 and TRBJ2-1, with D possibly being TRBD2 (5 bases). The CDR3 is 15 amino acids. Trimming pared 0 bases from V and 5 bases from J, leaving 11 bases between. Germline CDR1 and CDR2: MNHEY and SVGAGI. The CDR3 here is CASSYSRVPDNEQFF. CDR3 nucleotides: TGTGCCAGCAGTTACTCGCGGGTCCCCGACAATGAGCAGTTCTTC.

The gene calls are TRBV27 and TRBJ2-3, with D perhaps matching TRBD1 (6 bases). V lost 6 bases to trimming and J lost 4 bases, with 20 bases between them. Germline-derived CDR1 and CDR2 are MNHEY and SMNVEV (reference sequence). This CDR3 is 16 amino acids long. CDR3 protein: CASSPLRDGGADTQYF. As DNA, the CDR3 is TGTGCCAGCAGCCCCCTCAGGGATGGGGGCGCAGATACGCAGTATTTT.

This chain joins TRBV6-1 and TRBJ2-5; TRBD1 matches 7 bases. The junction had 11 bases not matched to a gene; V was cut back by 6 bases and J by 4 bases. Germline V gene data show CDR1 as MNHNS and CDR2 as SASEGT. The CDR3 runs to 15 residues. The CDR3 protein is CASRETGYGGETQYF. In DNA, the CDR3 is TGTGCCAGCAGAGAGACAGGGTACGGCGGAGAGACCCAGTACTTC.

The rearrangement joins TRBV28 to TRBJ2-7; TRBD2 might be the D (6 bases). Germline assignment: CDR1 MDHEN and CDR2 SYDVKM. V was pared by 5 bases and J by 4 bases, with 15 bases between. The CDR3 is made up of 14 amino acids. The CDR3 region has the DNA TGTGCCAGCAGTGTCAGCCTAGCGCCATACGAGCAGTACTTC. The encoded protein is CASSVSLAPYEQYF.

On this clone itself: Distinct nucleotide sequences in the sample also encode this CDR3. The rearrangement joins TRBV7-9 to TRBJ2-1; tentative D call: TRBD2 (6 bases). V was clipped by 3 bases and J by 3 bases, with 6 bases between them. The CDR3 runs to 13 residues. The V gene's germline CDR1 is SEHNR and CDR2 FQNEAQ (reference sequence). The chain's CDR3 is CASSLGLYNEQFF. The CDR3 bases are TGTGCCAGCAGCTTGGGACTCTACAATGAGCAGTTCTTC. Full variable domain (rest looked up from reference TRBV7-9 and TRBJ2-1): DTGVSQNPRHKITKRGQNVTFRCDPISEHNRLYWYRQTLGQGPEFLTYFQNEAQLEKSRLLSDRFSAERPKGSFSTLEIQRTEQGDSAMYLCASSLGLYNEQFFGPGTRLTVL.

The chain carries TRBV10-1 and TRBJ2-5, with 8 bases matching TRBD2. Losses at the gene ends were 3 bases for V and 5 bases for J; bases not matched to a gene: 11. The CDR3 extends over 16 amino acids. Germline CDR1 WNHNN, CDR2 SYGVQD (reference sequence). CDR3 loop: CASSESAGGRRETQYF. Here the CDR3 DNA reads TGCGCCAGCAGTGAATCGGCGGGAGGCCGGAGGGAGACCCAGTACTTC.

The table lists this clone with a few counts. This rearrangement joins TRBV25-1 to TRBJ1-6, with a weak D call TRBD1 (5 bases). The V gene lost 6 bases and the J gene lost 3 bases, with 15 bases spanning the gap. Germline V gene lookup returns CDR1 MGHDK and CDR2 SYGVNS. This CDR3 spans 16 amino acids. CDR3 coding DNA: TGTGCCAGCAGCGATTCCTTGGGGCTCTATAATTCACCCCTCCACTTT. It is translated as CASSDSLGLYNSPLHF.